The rows below give T cell receptor beta chains drawn from one sample of a study of shared T cell receptors in the human thymus. Using immunoSEQ multiplex PCR, the repertoire was profiled, and TCRdb retains in-frame clones only, with some absent. Found here are around 730,000 clones, approximately 85% of them singletons; the top ten hold roughly 0.01%. A further study also used this sample, focusing on human thymus T cells.

What was sequenced was thymocytes. These receptors were taken from a girl under three years old with a congenital heart defect. The CDR3 runs from the conserved cysteine through the conserved F or W. The D gene is left open where the match is weak. Rows give clone size only sometimes, using once, few, many, or a class for an expanded clone.

17	NA	TRBV4-1	TRBJ1-2	NA	TGCGCCAGCAGCCAATTTACCCACGACAGCTTAAACTATGGCTACACCTTC	CASSQFTHDSLNYGYTF
14	NA	TRBV28	TRBJ1-6	NA	TGTGCCAGCAGTTTCTCAGGGTTCAATTCACCCCTCCACTTT	CASSFSGFNSPLHF
15	NA	TRBV5-6	TRBJ1-1	TRBD1	TGTGCCAGCAGCTTGAAGACAGGGGAGGACACTGAAGCTTTCTTT	CASSLKTGEDTEAFF
15	NA	TRBV6-5	TRBJ2-5	TRBD2	TGTGCCAGCAGTCGAGCGGGACTTTACCAAGAGACCCAGTACTTC	CASSRAGLYQETQYF
17	few	TRBV4-3	TRBJ1-4	NA	TGCGCCAGCAGCCAACCTTTGGGGCTGGGGCGGGGTGAAAAACTGTTTTTT	CASSQPLGLGRGEKLFF
18	NA	TRBV12-5	TRBJ1-6	TRBD1	TGTGCTAGTGGTTTGGTCGCTTCGGGACAGGATAAGGGATCCCCCCTCCACTTT	CASGLVASGQDKGSPLHF
15	NA	TRBV5-4	TRBJ1-5	NA	TGTGCCGCTAGGGGTGTAGGGCCTAGCAATCAGCCCCAGCATTTT	CAARGVGPSNQPQHF
13	few	TRBV11-2	TRBJ2-3	NA	TGTGCCAGCAGCTTAGGCCAGGTGGATACGCAGTATTTT	CASSLGQVDTQYF
15	NA	TRBV29-1	TRBJ2-2	NA	TGCAGCGTGAGCGGGACAGGAGAATACACCGGGGAGCTGTTTTTT	CSVSGTGEYTGELFF
17	NA	TRBV27	TRBJ2-1	TRBD2	TGTGCCAGCGAGGAGAAAGGGACTAGCGGGGTAGGCAATGAGCAGTTCTTC	CASEEKGTSGVGNEQFF
13	NA	TRBV29-1	TRBJ2-1	NA	TGCAGCGTGGGAGGCGGGGACGGGGGTGAGCAGTTCTTC	CSVGGGDGGEQFF
15	NA	TRBV14	TRBJ1-3	NA	TGTGCCAGCAGCCCTAAGCGGGACACAGGAAACACCATATATTTT	CASSPKRDTGNTIYF
15	NA	TRBV29-1	TRBJ1-1	NA	TGCAGCGGCAGAAATAGCCCCTGGGCAGGGCCTGAAGCTTTCTTT	CSGRNSPWAGPEAFF
16	once	TRBV7-9	TRBJ2-7	TRBD1	TGTGCCAGCAGCCTACCGGGACAGCTTAGCTCCTACGAGCAGTACTTC	CASSLPGQLSSYEQYF
12	NA	TRBV2	TRBJ1-1	NA	TGTGCCAGCACCGGAGGCGGCACTGAAGCTTTCTTT	CASTGGGTEAFF
18	few	TRBV4-2	TRBJ2-7	TRBD2	TGTGCCAGCAGCCGCCGCCCCCCTAGCGGAACCCCTTTCGGCGAGCAGTACTTC	CASSRRPPSGTPFGEQYF
13	NA	TRBV28	TRBJ1-2	TRBD1	TGTGCCAGCAGTCCCCCGACAGGGGTTGGCTACACCTTC	CASSPPTGVGYTF
13	NA	TRBV28	TRBJ2-7	NA	TGTGCCGCCCACTCTAGGGACAAAAGGAAGCAGTACTTC	CAAHSRDKRKQYF
15	NA	TRBV28	TRBJ1-4	NA	TGTGCCAGCAAACTAGGGGAGGGGGCTAATGAAAAACTGTTTTTT	CASKLGEGANEKLFF
19	NA	TRBV4-1	TRBJ2-1	NA	TGCGCCAGCAGCCCAAGTCTCGGGGAAGTACGGAGCGATGTCGATGAGCAGTTCTTC	CASSPSLGEVRSDVDEQFF
13	NA	TRBV19	TRBJ1-5	TRBD1	TGTGCCAGTAAGGACAGGGGGGTTCAGCCCCAGCATTTT	CASKDRGVQPQHF
17	NA	TRBV14	TRBJ1-3	TRBD1	TGTGCCAGCAGCCAAGAGGGGGACAGGAGCTCTGGAAACACCATATATTTT	CASSQEGDRSSGNTIYF
19	NA	TRBV10-3	TRBJ2-1	TRBD2	TGTGCCATCAGTGAGCCCAGGGAGCGGGGGGGCCTGGCCTACAATGAGCAGTTCTTC	CAISEPRERGGLAYNEQFF
14	NA	TRBV10-3	TRBJ1-1	TRBD1	TGTGCCATCAGTGCCGGGACAGGGGGCACTGAAGCTTTCTTT	CAISAGTGGTEAFF
16	NA	TRBV7-8	TRBJ1-2	NA	TGTGCCAGCAGCTTAGGGGGAGGGGGGTTGAACTATGGCTACACCTTC	CASSLGGGGLNYGYTF
17	NA	TRBV21-1	TRBJ1-3	NA	TGTGCCAGCAGCAGGAGTTCCGGGACAGGGTTGGGAAACACCATATATTTT	CASSRSSGTGLGNTIYF
15	NA	TRBV23-1	TRBJ2-7	NA	TGCGCCAGCAGTCAACGGGCCTCGGGAGCCTACGAGCAGTACTTC	CASSQRASGAYEQYF
18	NA	TRBV4-3	TRBJ2-7	TRBD2	TGCGCCAGCAGCCAAGATTCCTCGGGTAGCGGGGTCACCTACGAGCAGTACTTC	CASSQDSSGSGVTYEQYF
14	NA	TRBV14	TRBJ2-5	NA	TGTGCCAGCAGCCTACGAAGCCGGCCGGGGACCCAGTACTTC	CASSLRSRPGTQYF
11	NA	TRBV20-1	TRBJ1-2	NA	TGCAGTGCTAGAGACACATATGGCTACACCTTC	CSARDTYGYTF
14	NA	TRBV29-1	TRBJ2-2	TRBD1	TGCAGCGTTCCGGACAGGGATGGGGCCGGGGAGCTGTTTTTT	CSVPDRDGAGELFF
17	once	TRBV19	TRBJ2-7	NA	TGTGCCAGTAGTATAATAGGGCCGACAGGAGACTCCTACGAGCAGTACTTC	CASSIIGPTGDSYEQYF
14	NA	TRBV5-1	TRBJ1-6	NA	TGCGCCAGCAGCTTTTTGGGGAGTGGTTCACCCCTCCACTTT	CASSFLGSGSPLHF
16	NA	TRBV28	TRBJ1-2	NA	TGTGCCAGCCGGCGGGACCTAAGCGGAGTGGACTATGGCTACACCTTC	CASRRDLSGVDYGYTF
19	NA	TRBV28	TRBJ2-2	TRBD1	TGTGCCAGCACCGGGGCCGACAGGGTCCGGGCAGTTAACACCGGGGAGCTGTTTTTT	CASTGADRVRAVNTGELFF
18	NA	TRBV9	TRBJ2-2	NA	TGTGCCAGCAGCGTAGACGGTGGGACTCTCGGTAACACCGGGGAGCTGTTTTTT	CASSVDGGTLGNTGELFF
12	few	TRBV29-1	TRBJ2-5	NA	TGCAGCGTTGCTGTGGGGGCCCGGACCCAGTACTTC	CSVAVGARTQYF
15	NA	TRBV28	TRBJ1-2	NA	TGTGCCAGCAGTATCCTTTCCGGGGTGGCTGGTGGCTACACCTTC	CASSILSGVAGGYTF
15	NA	TRBV27	TRBJ2-7	NA	TGTGCCAGCAGTTTATTTTGGACAAACCGCTACGAGCAGTACTTC	CASSLFWTNRYEQYF
17	NA	TRBV19	TRBJ1-1	NA	TGTGCCAGTAGTAGGGAGGGTGAGGGATTGATGAACACTGAAGCTTTCTTT	CASSREGEGLMNTEAFF
17	NA	TRBV2	TRBJ1-1	TRBD1	TGTGCCAGCAGTTCCGGGACAGGGGAGTATTTGAACACTGAAGCTTTCTTT	CASSSGTGEYLNTEAFF
14	NA	TRBV9	TRBJ1-6	NA	TGTGCCAGCAGAGGACAGAATTTAAATTCACCCCTCCACTTT	CASRGQNLNSPLHF
17	NA	TRBV5-6	TRBJ1-2	TRBD1	TGTGCCAGCAGCTCCCCAAAGTCTCAGGGGGCTTCGTATGGCTACACCTTC	CASSSPKSQGASYGYTF
15	NA	TRBV9	TRBJ1-2	NA	TGTGCCAGCAGAGCGTCCAGGGTAGTAAGTCACGGCTACACCTTC	CASRASRVVSHGYTF
18	NA	TRBV2	TRBJ1-1	TRBD1	TGTGCCAGCAGAGTCCCGGGACAGGGGACCAAACCGAACACTGAAGCTTTCTTT	CASRVPGQGTKPNTEAFF
14	NA	TRBV7-9	TRBJ1-1	NA	TGTGCCAGCAGCTTAGGACAGATGAACACTGAAGCTTTCTTT	CASSLGQMNTEAFF
15	NA	TRBV2	TRBJ1-6	TRBD1	TGTGCCAGCAGTCTCGGGACAGGGTTTTCTTCACCCCTCCACTTT	CASSLGTGFSSPLHF
16	once	TRBV28	TRBJ2-7	TRBD1	TGTGCCAGCAGTTCAGCGGACAGGGCACTCTTCTACGAGCAGTACTTC	CASSSADRALFYEQYF
20	NA	TRBV27	TRBJ2-5	TRBD1	TGTGCCAGCAGTTCCTCCCGGACAGGGGGCCCCATGGAAGGCCCAGAGACCCAGTACTTC	CASSSSRTGGPMEGPETQYF
14	NA	TRBV19	TRBJ2-1	NA	TGTGCCAGTATTGGGGGGGGCCTTAGGGATGAGCAGTTCTTC	CASIGGGLRDEQFF
15	NA	TRBV12-5	TRBJ1-5	NA	TGTGCTAGTGGTTTGGATAGGGGCCGATCTCAGCCCCAGCATTTT	CASGLDRGRSQPQHF
14	NA	TRBV27	TRBJ1-1	NA	TGTGCCAGCAGTGGCGACAATCAGAACACTGAAGCTTTCTTT	CASSGDNQNTEAFF
14	NA	TRBV5-4	TRBJ2-7	NA	TGTGCCAGCAGCTTGTTACCGGGGTCCCACGAGCAGTACTTC	CASSLLPGSHEQYF
13	NA	TRBV29-1	TRBJ2-5	TRBD1	TGCAGCGTTGAAGCGGACAGGGAGGAGACCCAGTACTTC	CSVEADREETQYF
14	few	TRBV5-1	TRBJ1-2	NA	TGCGCCAGCAGCTTGGGACAGATTAACTATGGCTACACCTTC	CASSLGQINYGYTF